Each of the 26 T cell receptor beta chains below was sequenced from the same sample in a study of shared clonotypes between healthy human individuals. Using immunoSEQ multiplex PCR, the repertoire was profiled, and TCRdb retains in-frame clones only, with some absent. The repertoire holds some 1 million clones, with approximately 68% as singletons. The sample taken for sequencing was memory CD4+ T cells sorted from blood. Indicated subset: CD45RA-negative fraction. The receptors originated from a man younger than 35 in good health.

V and J are TRBV10-1 and TRBJ2-2; 7 bases line up with TRBD1. The CDR3 contains 14 residues. J lost 5 bases, V lost 6 bases, and 6 bases had no gene match. CDR1 is WNHNN, CDR2 SYGVQD, per germline (reference sequence). CDR3 region: CASRVLQGTGELFF. In DNA form, the CDR3 reads TGCGCCAGCAGAGTACTACAGGGGACCGGGGAGCTGTTTTTT.

V usage is TRBV5-4 and J usage is TRBJ2-5; 7 bases are a match to TRBD1. This CDR3 is built from 14 residues. Germline loops: CDR1 SGHNT, CDR2 YYREEE (reference sequence). The trim removed 4 bases at V and 9 bases at J, leaving 12 bases unmatched. CDR3 residues: CASSTPGQIRAQYF. The CDR3 DNA reads TGTGCCAGCAGCACACCGGGACAGATAAGGGCCCAGTACTTC.

The gene calls are TRBV7-2 and TRBJ2-1; D could derive from TRBD1 or TRBD2 (5 bases each). This CDR3 is 14 amino acids long. Germline V gene sequence: CDR1 SGHTA, CDR2 FQGNSA. With 4 bases removed from V and 3 bases from J, the gap between germline ends came to 10 bases. This CDR3 is CASSSRGFYNEQFF. The CDR3 DNA is TGTGCCAGCAGCTCCCGGGGCTTCTACAATGAGCAGTTCTTC. Based on the CDR3 plus reference TRBV7-2 and TRBJ2-1, the full variable domain is GAGVSQSPSNKVTEKGKDVELRCDPISGHTALYWYRQSLGQGLEFLIYFQGNSAPDKSGLPSDRFSAERTGGSVSTLTIQRTQQEDSAVYLCASSSRGFYNEQFFGPGTRLTVL.

The chain uses TRBV11-2 and TRBJ2-2; tentative D call: TRBD1 (5 bases). Trimming left V 1 base short and J 6 bases short, with 9 bases between. The germline CDR1 and CDR2 sequences are SGHAT and FQNNGV. The CDR3 is 14 residues long. The CDR3 is CASSLGRVSGELFF. Written as DNA, the CDR3 is TGTGCCAGCAGCTTAGGCAGGGTTTCCGGGGAGCTGTTTTTT.

The V gene is TRBV5-6, the J gene TRBJ2-1; 7 bases map to TRBD1. Trimming took 5 bases from V and 6 from J; bases not matched to a gene: 8. CDR3 size: 14 residues. Germline loops: CDR1 SGHDT, CDR2 YYEEEE. CDR3 in amino acids: CASSLRDSINEQFF. The CDR3 DNA sequence: TGTGCCAGCAGTCTCCGGGACAGCATCAATGAGCAGTTCTTC.

V usage is TRBV18 and J usage is TRBJ2-3; D is uncertain. The V gene lost 8 bases and the J gene lost 6 bases, with 9 bases spanning the gap. This CDR3 region has 11 residues. CDR1 KGHSH and CDR2 LQKENI come from the germline V gene. CDR3 bases: TGTGCCAGCGCATCTGGGGATACGCAGTATTTT. Its translation is CASASGDTQYF.

The V call is TRBV19, the J call TRBJ1-5; 7 bases align to TRBD1. The V gene's germline CDR1 is LNHDA and CDR2 SQIVND (reference sequence). J was trimmed by 5 bases and V by 6 bases; bases with no gene match: 10. This CDR3 region has 15 residues. The CDR3 bases are TGTGCCAGTAGCCTCATTGACAGGGATGATCAGCCCCAGCATTTT. Amino acid sequence: CASSLIDRDDQPQHF.

This clone was counted at least ten times. The chain joins TRBV6-1 to TRBJ2-7, with D perhaps assigned TRBD1 or TRBD2 (5 bases each). Germline V gene data show CDR1 as MNHNS and CDR2 as SASEGT. V shed 7 bases and J shed 2 bases, with 15 bases lying between them. There are 14 residues in the CDR3. The CDR3 spells CASTGAGRTYEQYF. For the CDR3, the DNA is TGTGCCAGCACTGGGGCGGGCAGGACCTACGAGCAGTACTTC.

The chain links TRBV5-1 to TRBJ2-1; the D is unclear. Looked up from germline, CDR1 is SGHRS and CDR2 is YFSETQ. V dropped 2 bases and J dropped 5 bases, with 11 bases sitting between them. This CDR3 has 14 residues. The CDR3 DNA sequence: TGCGCCAGCAGCTTCCAACTGGACCACAATGAGCAGTTCTTC. Translated, it gives CASSFQLDHNEQFF.

The chain combines TRBV30 with TRBJ2-1; 9 bases line up with TRBD2. CDR1 GTSNPN and CDR2 SVGIG come from the germline V gene (reference sequence). This CDR3 region has 12 residues. CDR3 residues: CAGALAGHEQFF. The DNA of the CDR3 is TGTGCTGGAGCGCTAGCGGGGCATGAGCAGTTCTTC. The variable domain in full, with the rest retrieved from reference TRBV30 and TRBJ2-1, is SQTIHQWPATLVQPVGSPLSLECTVEGTSNPNLYWYRQAAGRGLQLLFYSVGIGQISSEVPQNLSASRPQDRQFILSSKKLLLSDSGFYLCAGALAGHEQFFGPGTRLTVL.

The rearrangement joins TRBV18 to TRBJ1-4; D is possibly TRBD1 (5 bases). The CDR3 totals 14 residues. From germline, CDR1 is KGHSH and CDR2 LQKENI. V lost 3 bases to trimming and J lost 4 bases, with 9 bases between them. CDR3 sequence reads: CASSPRQNNEKLFF. The DNA of the CDR3 is TGTGCCAGCTCACCCAGACAGAATAATGAAAAACTGTTTTTT.

The chain has TRBV2 and TRBJ2-1, with D maybe TRBD2 (6 bases). Per the germline V gene, CDR1 is SNHLY and CDR2 is FYNNEI. The V end lost 4 bases, the J end lost 6 bases, and 16 bases lay between the germline ends. CDR3 length: 15 residues. CDR3 bases: TGTGCCAGCAGTGGGACTAATGCAGACGGCAATGAGCAGTTCTTC. It yields the protein CASSGTNADGNEQFF.

A remark on this clone: The sample contains more than one DNA sequence encoding this CDR3. The CDR3 region is CSVGQGPGELFF. The CDR3 bases are TGCAGCGTCGGACAGGGGCCCGGGGAGCTGTTTTTT. The chain employs TRBV29-1 and TRBJ2-2, with 9 bases that match TRBD1. The germline V gene has CDR1 SQVTM and CDR2 ANQGSEA. V lost 6 bases and J lost 6; bases outside the gene matches: 2. The CDR3 is 12 amino acids.

This rearrangement joins TRBV4-1 to TRBJ2-3; TRBD1 aligns across 10 bases. The V gene's germline CDR1 is MGHRA and CDR2 YSYEKL. The CDR3 runs 16 residues. J lost 3 bases, V lost 4 bases, and 7 bases had no gene match. The CDR3, as DNA: TGCGCCAGCAGCCGATCCTGGACAGGGGGGACAGATACGCAGTATTTT. Its protein product is CASSRSWTGGTDTQYF.

The V and J genes are TRBV5-4 and TRBJ1-6; 7 bases match TRBD1. Trimming at V came to 4 bases and at J to 5 bases, leaving 9 bases not matched to a gene. The CDR3 is 16 amino acids. Per germline, CDR1 SGHNT and CDR2 YYREEE (reference sequence). The DNA of the CDR3 is TGTGCCAGCAGCCTATACCCCGGGACAGATAATTCACCCCTCCACTTT. Protein sequence: CASSLYPGTDNSPLHF.

This sequence joins TRBV10-2 and TRBJ2-2; D perhaps matches TRBD1 (5 bases). The CDR3 length is 13 residues. CDR1 and CDR2 from the germline V gene are WSHSY and SAAADI. V was clipped by 7 bases and J by 6 bases, with 12 bases between them. In DNA form, the CDR3 reads TGCGCCAGCAATCAGGGTATAGCCGGGGAGCTGTTTTTT. Translating gives CASNQGIAGELFF.

This chain links TRBV4-1 with TRBJ2-1; a possible D gene is TRBD2 (5 bases). The CDR3 extends over 13 amino acids. Trimming pared 1 base from V and 8 bases from J, leaving 9 bases between. Germline CDR1 and CDR2: MGHRA and YSYEKL. CDR3 amino acids: CASSQVLVHEQFF. In nucleotides, the CDR3 is TGCGCCAGCAGCCAAGTACTAGTCCATGAGCAGTTCTTC.

This chain connects TRBV28 to TRBJ2-5; 9 bases agree with TRBD1. V shed 6 bases and J 5 bases; nucleotides not matched to a gene: 10. CDR3 length: 15 residues. The germline CDR1 and CDR2 sequences are MDHEN and SYDVKM. CDR3 bases: TGTGCCAGCAGATCTCAACAGGGGGCTGGGGAGACCCAGTACTTC. Translating it yields CASRSQQGAGETQYF.

This chain uses TRBV5-8 with TRBJ2-1, with D possibly being TRBD1 or TRBD2 (6 bases each). Germline V lookup: CDR1 SGHTS, CDR2 YDEGEE. V lost 3 bases and J lost 6, with 22 bases in between. CDR3 length: 17 amino acids. In DNA form, the CDR3 reads TGTGCCAGCAGCTCTGGAGGGAAGCAGGGGCGGATCAATGAGCAGTTCTTC. It codes for CASSSGGKQGRINEQFF.

The V call is TRBV28, the J call TRBJ1-1; D is unresolved. The V gene's germline CDR1 is MDHEN and CDR2 SYDVKM. V gave up 8 bases and J gave up 1 base, with 11 bases separating them. The CDR3 is 13 amino acids. The DNA of the CDR3 is TGTGCCAGCTGCCCCCAGCCGAACACTGAAGCTTTCTTT. It specifies CASCPQPNTEAFF.

J is TRBJ2-7 and V is TRBV5-6; D possibly corresponds to TRBD2 (7 bases). CDR3 size: 15 residues. Between the trimmed V and J ends, which lost 4 bases and 4 bases, there was a span of 18 bases. The V gene's germline CDR1 is SGHDT and CDR2 YYEEEE. In nucleotides, the CDR3 is TGTGCCAGCAGCCTTCCGGGGGGCAACAGATACGAGCAGTACTTC. Its protein is CASSLPGGNRYEQYF.

This clone was picked up a small number of times. This rearrangement joins TRBV6-6 to TRBJ2-1; D is unresolved. V shed 8 bases and J shed 7 bases, with 9 bases lying between them. CDR1 is MNHNY, CDR2 SVGAGI, per germline (reference sequence). The CDR3 has 11 amino acids. The CDR3 is CASQLANEQFF. In nucleotides, the CDR3 is TGTGCCAGCCAACTGGCAAATGAGCAGTTCTTC.

This clone was recorded only once. The V gene is TRBV4-1, the J gene TRBJ1-3, with TRBD1 matching 7 bases. Germline CDR1 reads MGHRA; CDR2 reads YSYEKL. The ends lost 6 bases at V and 4 bases at J; junction bases unmatched: 12. CDR3 length equals 16 residues. CDR3 amino acids: CASSSLGRGPGNTIYF. The CDR3 bases are TGCGCCAGCAGTTCTCTCGGGAGGGGGCCAGGAAACACCATATATTTT.

The J gene is TRBJ1-2, the V gene TRBV7-8; D is perhaps TRBD1 (6 bases). This CDR3 contains 15 residues. The germline V gene has CDR1 SGHVS and CDR2 FQNEAQ. V was cut by 5 bases and J by 3 bases, with 16 bases left in between. The CDR3 protein is CASSHPRDTHYGYTF. The CDR3 region has the DNA TGTGCCAGCAGCCACCCCCGGGACACCCACTATGGCTACACCTTC.

The rearrangement uses TRBV5-1 and TRBJ2-7, with unresolved D. This CDR3 spans 14 amino acids. The V end was cut by 3 bases, the J end by 1 base, with 11 bases between. The germline gives CDR1 SGHRS, CDR2 YFSETQ. The DNA of the CDR3 is TGCGCCAGCAGCTATTCCTCCGAATCCTACGAGCAGTACTTC. Translated, it gives CASSYSSESYEQYF.

In this sample, this clone turned up a few times. The chain joins TRBV4-1 to TRBJ1-5; TRBD1 might be the D (5 bases). Germline values: CDR1 MGHRA, CDR2 YSYEKL. Trimming took off 6 bases at V and 3 bases at J, with 18 bases between the two ends. This CDR3 has 16 residues. CDR3: CASSYGPTEANQPQHF. CDR3 nucleotide sequence: TGCGCCAGCAGTTACGGACCGACAGAGGCCAATCAGCCCCAGCATTTT.